This TCR beta chain emerged from a study of blood T cell repertoires in COVID-19. Across the study: Acute and convalescent COVID-19 samples came from the United States, Italy and Spain.

This clone has just a few counts. Original processing methods: Reference gene primer amplification in the assay estimated nucleated cell counts. Sequenced by immunoSEQ multiplex PCR; TCRdb stores in-frame clones only, minus some. V and J calls and clone size come straight from that table; D and trimming were deduced from the DNA. The sample yields 150,000 to 200,000 clones, approximately 80% seen once. The TCR sequence derives from a man in his sixties who had been exposed to COVID-19. The sample comprised PBMCs or T cells enriched from blood (not recorded which).

As DNA, the CDR3 is TGTGCCAGCAGCTTGGACAGCATGAACTACAATGAGCAGTTCTTC. Its translation is CASSLDSMNYNEQFF. The chain has TRBV5-4 and TRBJ2-1; D is unclear. Trimming stripped 0 bases from V and 3 bases from J, with 10 bases between. CDR3 length: 15 amino acids. Germline assignment: CDR1 SGHNT and CDR2 YYREEE (reference sequence).